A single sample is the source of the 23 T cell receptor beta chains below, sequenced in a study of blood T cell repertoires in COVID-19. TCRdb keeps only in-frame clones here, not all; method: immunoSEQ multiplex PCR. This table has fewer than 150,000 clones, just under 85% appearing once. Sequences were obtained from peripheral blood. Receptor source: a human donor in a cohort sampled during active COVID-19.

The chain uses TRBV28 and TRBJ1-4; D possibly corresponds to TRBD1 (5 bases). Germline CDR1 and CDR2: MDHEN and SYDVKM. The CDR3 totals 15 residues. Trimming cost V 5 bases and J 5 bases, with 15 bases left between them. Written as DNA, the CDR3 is TGTGCCAGCAGTCCCGGGGGAGGGAACAATGAAAAACTGTTTTTT. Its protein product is CASSPGGGNNEKLFF.

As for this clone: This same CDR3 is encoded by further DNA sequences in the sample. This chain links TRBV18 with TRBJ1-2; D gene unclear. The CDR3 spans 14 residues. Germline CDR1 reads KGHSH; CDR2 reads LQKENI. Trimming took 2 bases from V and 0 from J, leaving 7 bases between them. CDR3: CASSPSRANYGYTF. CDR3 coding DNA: TGTGCCAGCTCACCATCCCGAGCTAACTATGGCTACACCTTC.

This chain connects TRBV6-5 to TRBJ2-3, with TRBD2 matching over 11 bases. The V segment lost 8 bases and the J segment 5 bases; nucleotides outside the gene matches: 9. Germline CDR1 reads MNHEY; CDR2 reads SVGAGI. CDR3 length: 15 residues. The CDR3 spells CASSFSGGARDTQYF. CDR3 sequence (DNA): TGTGCCAGCTCCTTTAGCGGGGGGGCAAGAGATACGCAGTATTTT.

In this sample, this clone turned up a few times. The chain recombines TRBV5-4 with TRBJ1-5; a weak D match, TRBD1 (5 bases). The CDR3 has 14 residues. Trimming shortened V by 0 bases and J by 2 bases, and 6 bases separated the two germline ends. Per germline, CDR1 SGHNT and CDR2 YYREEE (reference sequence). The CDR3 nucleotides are TGTGCCAGCAGCTTGGGGGGGGGCAATCAGCCCCAGCATTTT. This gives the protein CASSLGGGNQPQHF.

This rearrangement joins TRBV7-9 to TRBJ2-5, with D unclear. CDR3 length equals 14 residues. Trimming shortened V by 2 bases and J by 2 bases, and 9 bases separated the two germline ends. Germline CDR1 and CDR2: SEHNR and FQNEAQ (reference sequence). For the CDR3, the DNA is TGTGCCAGCAGCTTAAGTGCGAATCAAGAGACCCAGTACTTC. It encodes CASSLSANQETQYF. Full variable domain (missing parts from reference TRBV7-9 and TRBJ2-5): DTGVSQNPRHKITKRGQNVTFRCDPISEHNRLYWYRQTLGQGPEFLTYFQNEAQLEKSRLLSDRFSAERPKGSFSTLEIQRTEQGDSAMYLCASSLSANQETQYFGPGTRLLVL.

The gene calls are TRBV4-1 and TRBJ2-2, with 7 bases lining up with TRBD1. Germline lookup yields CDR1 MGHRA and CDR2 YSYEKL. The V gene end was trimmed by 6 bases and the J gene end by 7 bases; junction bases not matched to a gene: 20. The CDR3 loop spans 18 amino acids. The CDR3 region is CASSPPSVRGHWGGELFF. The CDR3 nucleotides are TGCGCCAGCAGTCCCCCGTCCGTGAGGGGGCACTGGGGCGGGGAGCTGTTTTTT.

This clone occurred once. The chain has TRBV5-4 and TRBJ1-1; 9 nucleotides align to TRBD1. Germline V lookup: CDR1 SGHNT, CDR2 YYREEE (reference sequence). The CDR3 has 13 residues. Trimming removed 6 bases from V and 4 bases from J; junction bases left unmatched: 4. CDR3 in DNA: TGTGCCAGCAAGTCGACAGGGGGCACTGAAGCTTTCTTT. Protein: CASKSTGGTEAFF. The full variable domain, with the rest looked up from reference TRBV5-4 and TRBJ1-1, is ETGVTQSPTHLIKTRGQQVTLRCSSQSGHNTVSWYQQALGQGPQFIFQYYREEENGRGNFPPRFSGLQFPNYSSELNVNALELDDSALYLCASKSTGGTEAFFGQGTRLTVV.

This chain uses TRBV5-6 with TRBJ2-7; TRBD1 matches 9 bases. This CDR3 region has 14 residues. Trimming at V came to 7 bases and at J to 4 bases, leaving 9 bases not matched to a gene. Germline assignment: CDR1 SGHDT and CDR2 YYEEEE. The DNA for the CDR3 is TGTGCCAGCGAAGGGACAGGGACTGTTTACGAGCAGTACTTC. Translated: CASEGTGTVYEQYF.

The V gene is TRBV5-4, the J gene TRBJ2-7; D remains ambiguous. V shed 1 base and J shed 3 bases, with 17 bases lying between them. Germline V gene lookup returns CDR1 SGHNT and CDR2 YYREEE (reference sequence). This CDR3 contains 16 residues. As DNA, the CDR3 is TGTGCCAGCAGCTTGAAGTCGCAGCCGGGTGTCTACGAGCAGTACTTC. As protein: CASSLKSQPGVYEQYF. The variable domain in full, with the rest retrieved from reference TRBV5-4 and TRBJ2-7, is ETGVTQSPTHLIKTRGQQVTLRCSSQSGHNTVSWYQQALGQGPQFIFQYYREEENGRGNFPPRFSGLQFPNYSSELNVNALELDDSALYLCASSLKSQPGVYEQYFGPGTRLTVT.

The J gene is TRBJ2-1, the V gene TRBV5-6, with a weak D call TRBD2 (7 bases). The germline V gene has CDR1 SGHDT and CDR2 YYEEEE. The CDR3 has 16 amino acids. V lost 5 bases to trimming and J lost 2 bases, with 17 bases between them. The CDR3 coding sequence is TGTGCCAGCAGTAGCGTTCCGGGGGGCCCCTACAATGAGCAGTTCTTC. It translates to CASSSVPGGPYNEQFF.

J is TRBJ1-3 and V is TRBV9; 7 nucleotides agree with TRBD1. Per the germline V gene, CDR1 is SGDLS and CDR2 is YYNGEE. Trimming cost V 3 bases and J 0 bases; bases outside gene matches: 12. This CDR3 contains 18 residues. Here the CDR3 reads CASSGQGINSYSGNTIYF. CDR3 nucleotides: TGTGCCAGCAGCGGACAGGGTATCAACTCCTACTCTGGAAACACCATATATTTT.

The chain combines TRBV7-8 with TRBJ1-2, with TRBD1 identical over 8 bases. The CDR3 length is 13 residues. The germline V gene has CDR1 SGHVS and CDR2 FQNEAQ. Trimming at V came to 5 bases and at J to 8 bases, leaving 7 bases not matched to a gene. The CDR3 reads CASSVQGARGYTF. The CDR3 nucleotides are TGTGCCAGCAGCGTCCAGGGGGCGCGCGGCTACACCTTC.

The CDR3 nucleotides are TGTGCCAGCAGTTTATCGACAGGGACTGAAGCTTTCTTT. Its translation: CASSLSTGTEAFF. The chain links TRBV12-3 or TRBV12-4 to TRBJ1-1, with 7 positions matching TRBD1. V gave up 2 bases and J gave up 5 bases; unmatched junction bases: 2. This CDR3 has 13 amino acids.

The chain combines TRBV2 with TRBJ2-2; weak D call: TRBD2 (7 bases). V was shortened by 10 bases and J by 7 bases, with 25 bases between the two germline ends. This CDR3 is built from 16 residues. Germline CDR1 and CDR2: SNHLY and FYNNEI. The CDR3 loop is CATPAGGGSRGGELFF. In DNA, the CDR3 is TGTGCCACCCCAGCGGGCGGGGGCTCGAGGGGCGGGGAGCTGTTTTTT.

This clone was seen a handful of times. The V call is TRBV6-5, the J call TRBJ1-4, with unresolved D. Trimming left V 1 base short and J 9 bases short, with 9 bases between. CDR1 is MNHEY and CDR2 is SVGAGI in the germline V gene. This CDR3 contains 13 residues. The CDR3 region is CASSYYRFQKLFF. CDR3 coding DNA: TGTGCCAGCAGTTACTACAGATTCCAAAAACTGTTTTTT.

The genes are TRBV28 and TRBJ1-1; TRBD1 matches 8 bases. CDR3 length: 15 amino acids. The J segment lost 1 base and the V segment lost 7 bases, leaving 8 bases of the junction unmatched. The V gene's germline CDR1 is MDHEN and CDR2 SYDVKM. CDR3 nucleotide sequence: TGTGCCAGCATCGTGAGACAGGGGCGGAACACTGAAGCTTTCTTT. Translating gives CASIVRQGRNTEAFF. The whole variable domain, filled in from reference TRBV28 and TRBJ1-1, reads DVKVTQSSRYLVKRTGEKVFLECVQDMDHENMFWYRQDPGLGLRLIYFSYDVKMKEKGDIPEGYSVSREKKERFSLILESASTNQTSMYLCASIVRQGRNTEAFFGQGTRLTVV.

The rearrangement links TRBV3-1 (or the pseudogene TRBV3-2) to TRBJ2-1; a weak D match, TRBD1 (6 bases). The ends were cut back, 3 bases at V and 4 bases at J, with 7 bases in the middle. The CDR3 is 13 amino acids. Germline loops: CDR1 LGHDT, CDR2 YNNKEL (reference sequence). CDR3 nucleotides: TGTGCCAGCAGCCAGGACAGATACAATGAGCAGTTCTTC. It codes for CASSQDRYNEQFF.

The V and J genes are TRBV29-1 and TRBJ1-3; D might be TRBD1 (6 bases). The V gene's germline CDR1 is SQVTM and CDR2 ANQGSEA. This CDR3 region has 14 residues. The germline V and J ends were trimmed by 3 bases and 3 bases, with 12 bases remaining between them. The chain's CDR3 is CSVEGAGVGNTIYF. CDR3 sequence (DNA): TGCAGCGTTGAGGGGGCTGGAGTTGGAAACACCATATATTTT.

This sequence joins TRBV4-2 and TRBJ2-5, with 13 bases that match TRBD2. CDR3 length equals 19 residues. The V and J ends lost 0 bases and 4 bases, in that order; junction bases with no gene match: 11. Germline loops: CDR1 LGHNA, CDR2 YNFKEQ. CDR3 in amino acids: CASSQEKTSGGVSGETQYF. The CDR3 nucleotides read TGTGCCAGCAGCCAAGAGAAAACTAGCGGGGGGGTATCGGGAGAGACCCAGTACTTC.

The CDR3 nucleotides are TGTGCCAGCAGTAGACAGAGAGGTACTGAAGCTTTCTTT. Protein: CASSRQRGTEAFF. This chain connects TRBV6-5 to TRBJ1-1; maybe TRBD1 (5 bases). This CDR3 region has 13 residues. Germline-derived CDR1 and CDR2 are MNHEY and SVGAGI. Deletions cut 5 bases from V and 5 bases from J, with 12 bases between.

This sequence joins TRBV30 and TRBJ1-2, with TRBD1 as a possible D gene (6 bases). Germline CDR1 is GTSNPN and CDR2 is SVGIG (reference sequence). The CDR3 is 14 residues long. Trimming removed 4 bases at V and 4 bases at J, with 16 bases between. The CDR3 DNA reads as TGTGCCTGGACTCCTATGGGGGCGGGCTATGGCTACACCTTC. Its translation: CAWTPMGAGYGYTF.

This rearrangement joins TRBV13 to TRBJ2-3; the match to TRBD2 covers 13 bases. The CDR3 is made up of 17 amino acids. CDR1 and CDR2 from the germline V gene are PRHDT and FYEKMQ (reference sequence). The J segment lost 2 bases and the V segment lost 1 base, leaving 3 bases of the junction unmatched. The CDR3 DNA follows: TGTGCCAGCAGCTTAGAACTAGCGGGGGGGGCCACAGATACGCAGTATTTT. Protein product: CASSLELAGGATDTQYF. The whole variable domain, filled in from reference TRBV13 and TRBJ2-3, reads AAGVIQSPRHLIKEKRETATLKCYPIPRHDTVYWYQQGPGQDPQFLISFYEKMQSDKGSIPDRFSAQQFSDYHSELNMSSLELGDSALYFCASSLELAGGATDTQYFGPGTRLTVL.

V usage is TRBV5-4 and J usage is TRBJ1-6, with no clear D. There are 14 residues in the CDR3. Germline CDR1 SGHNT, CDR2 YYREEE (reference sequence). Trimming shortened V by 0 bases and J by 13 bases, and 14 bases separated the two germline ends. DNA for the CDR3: TGTGCCAGCAGCTTGGGGGAGACGGGGATGCCCCTCCACTTT. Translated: CASSLGETGMPLHF.